The 10 T cell receptor beta chains reported below all come from one sample, sequenced in a study of beta chain features in type 1 diabetes. The study reverse transcribed the entire isolated RNA, so it sequenced expressed TCRB transcripts. TCRdb's table, derived via immunoSEQ multiplex PCR, lists solely in-frame clones and lacks some. The sample records about 330,000 clones, 9.5% to 11% being singletons. The sequencing input was naive CD4+ T cells from blood. The receptors originated from a woman between 25 and 40 years old in good health.

This clone was detected only a few times. This chain uses TRBV30 with TRBJ2-5, with TRBD1 as a possible D gene (5 bases). V lost 0 bases, J lost 2 bases, and 13 bases lay in between. The germline gives CDR1 GTSNPN, CDR2 SVGIG (reference sequence). This CDR3 region has 15 residues. The chain's CDR3 is CAWSVEWGRQETQYF. CDR3 in DNA: TGTGCCTGGAGTGTAGAGTGGGGCCGGCAAGAGACCCAGTACTTC.

The CDR3 protein is CASSRPEQGAREQYF. The CDR3 DNA sequence: TGCGCCAGCAGCCGTCCGGAACAGGGGGCTCGGGAGCAGTACTTC. The V and J genes are TRBV4-1 and TRBJ2-7; TRBD1 matches at 9 bases. The germline V gene encodes CDR1 MGHRA and CDR2 YSYEKL. This CDR3 comprises 15 residues. The junction had 11 bases not matched to a gene; V was cut back by 4 bases and J by 7 bases.

The table lists this clone with a few counts. The chain links TRBV2 to TRBJ2-5; TRBD2 matches at 8 bases. Germline assignment: CDR1 SNHLY and CDR2 FYNNEI. The junction had 13 bases not matched to a gene; V was cut back by 8 bases and J by 8 bases. This CDR3 has 14 amino acids. The CDR3 is CASVRASGYDTQYF. The CDR3 nucleotides are TGTGCCAGCGTCCGGGCTAGCGGGTACGACACCCAGTACTTC.

This sequence joins TRBV11-1 and TRBJ1-1; D unclear. Looked up from germline, CDR1 is SGHAT and CDR2 is FQDESV (reference sequence). This CDR3 region has 12 residues. The V gene lost 4 bases and the J gene lost 10 bases, with 13 bases spanning the gap. Written as DNA, the CDR3 is TGTGCCAGCAGCTCCGTTGGGCTCGGAGCTTTCTTT. Translated: CASSSVGLGAFF.

V usage is TRBV7-3 and J usage is TRBJ2-5; D gene uncertain. The CDR3 totals 13 residues. V lost 3 bases and J 2 bases, leaving 7 bases between the germline ends. Germline V gene sequence: CDR1 SGHTA, CDR2 FQGTGA. CDR3 protein: CASSFAGQETQYF. Here the CDR3 DNA reads TGTGCCAGCAGCTTTGCAGGACAAGAGACCCAGTACTTC.

This clone showed up just a few times. The J gene is TRBJ2-2, the V gene TRBV29-1; TRBD2 aligns across 9 bases. V lost 4 bases to trimming and J lost 7 bases; unmatched junction nucleotides: 10. This CDR3 spans 15 amino acids. CDR1 SQVTM and CDR2 ANQGSEA come from the germline V gene. In DNA, the CDR3 is TGCAGCGTTGCATGGGTAGCGGGAGAGATCGGGGAGCTGTTTTTT. Translating it yields CSVAWVAGEIGELFF.

This clone was seen more than once but under ten times. The chain joins TRBV30 to TRBJ2-7; 9 nucleotides match TRBD1. Germline lookup yields CDR1 GTSNPN and CDR2 SVGIG (reference sequence). The CDR3 extends over 12 amino acids. With 5 bases clipped from V and 3 bases from J, the junction kept 2 bases outside the gene matches. In nucleotides, the CDR3 is TGTGCCTGGGAGGACAGGGGCTACGAGCAGTACTTC. Its translation: CAWEDRGYEQYF.

The chain combines TRBV4-3 with TRBJ2-7, with 10 bases aligning to TRBD1. Looked up from germline, CDR1 is LGHNA and CDR2 is YSLEER. The CDR3 length is 17 residues. V gave up 0 bases and J gave up 3 bases; unmatched junction bases: 8. In nucleotides, the CDR3 is TGCGCCAGCAGCCAAGATTTCTTGGGGGACAGGGGCTACGAGCAGTACTTC. This sequence encodes CASSQDFLGDRGYEQYF.

In regard to this clone: This same CDR3 is encoded by further DNA sequences in the sample. This sequence joins TRBV28 and TRBJ2-1; TRBD2 matches 12 bases. Germline CDR1 is MDHEN and CDR2 is SYDVKM. CDR3 length: 15 residues. Trimming removed 2 bases from V and 4 bases from J; junction bases left unmatched: 0. CDR3 protein: CASSLGTSGYNEQFF. As DNA, the CDR3 is TGTGCCAGCAGTTTAGGGACTAGCGGGTACAATGAGCAGTTCTTC.

There are a few counts of this clone. The CDR3 sequence is CASSPQGGRTEAFF. DNA for the CDR3: TGTGCCAGCAGCCCTCAGGGTGGACGCACTGAAGCTTTCTTT. This chain connects TRBV7-9 to TRBJ1-1, with a tentative D call TRBD1 (5 bases). Per the germline V gene, CDR1 is SEHNR and CDR2 is FQNEAQ (reference sequence). The CDR3 runs 14 residues. V was trimmed by 5 bases and J by 4 bases, leaving 14 bases between them.